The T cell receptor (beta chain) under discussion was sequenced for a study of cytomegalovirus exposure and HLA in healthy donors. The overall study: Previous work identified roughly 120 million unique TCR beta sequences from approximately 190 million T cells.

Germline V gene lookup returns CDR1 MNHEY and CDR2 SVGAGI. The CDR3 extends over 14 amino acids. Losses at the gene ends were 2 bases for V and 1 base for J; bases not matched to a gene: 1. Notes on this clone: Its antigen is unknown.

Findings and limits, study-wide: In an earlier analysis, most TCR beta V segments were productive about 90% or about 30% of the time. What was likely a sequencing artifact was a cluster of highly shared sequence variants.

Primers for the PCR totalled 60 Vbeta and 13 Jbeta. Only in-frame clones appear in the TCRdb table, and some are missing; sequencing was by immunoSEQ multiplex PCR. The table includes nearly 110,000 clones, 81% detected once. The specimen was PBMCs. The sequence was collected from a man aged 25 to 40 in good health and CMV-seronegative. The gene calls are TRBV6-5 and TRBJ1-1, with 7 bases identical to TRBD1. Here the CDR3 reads CASSYGTENTEAFF. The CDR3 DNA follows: TGTGCCAGCAGTTACGGGACAGAGAACACTGAAGCTTTCTTT.